This TCR beta chain was documented in a study of synovial regulatory T cells in juvenile arthritis (dated by TCRdb to between 2014 and 2016). Study-wide context: Of the sequenced patients, over five received methotrexate, one received methotrexate plus infliximab, a few were therapy-naive, and one had no treatment information. The study compared the TCRbeta CDR3 repertoires of blood iaTreg cells, other blood Treg cells and synovial fluid Treg cells taken from matched patient samples. Although effector T cell subsets in the cohort were also sequenced for comparisons, the Treg dataset on its own covers only blood and synovial fluid Treg cells. Treg and Teff subsets from about a dozen JIA patients with active disease were included in the TCR repertoire comparisons. General conclusions and limits of the study: iaTreg TCR repertoires were found to be largely private across patients and to partially overlap with synovial Teff and blood CPL repertoires. TCR diversity was lower in blood iaTreg cells than in other blood Treg cells, which is consistent with antigen-driven expansion. Synovial Treg cells shared more CDR3 sequences with iaTreg cells than with other blood Treg cells, and Chao-Jaccard similarity confirmed that synovial Treg cells were more closely related to iaTreg cells.

Receptors were amplified or captured by the immunoSEQ multiplex PCR assay. TCRbeta CDR3 sequencing was carried out by Adaptive Biotechnologies. For the original study's pipeline: Repertoire similarity was assessed using the Chao-modified Jaccard index and the median clonotype overlap from 200 random subsamples at equal sample size. The similarity analyses were based on either productive nucleotide sequences or amino acid sequences translated in silico. Hierarchical clustering with single linkage and t-SNE based on Chao-modified Jaccard distances were applied for the comparison of repertoires. Repertoire diversity was quantified with the Renyi index, after sample size normalisation, across a range of alpha values. The table was pulled from immuneACCESS by TCRdb, which kept in-frame rearrangements only. Such tables lose some clones; where checked, under half of the loss comes from unresolved V genes, and the rest has no known cause. The V and J calls and clone size were taken over from that table, and D and trimming were inferred from the DNA. The record for this sample contains 8,000 to 10,000 clones. Of the sample, about 0.71% falls within the top ten clones.

For CDR1 and CDR2, the germline V gene (reference sequence) lists MNHNY and SVGAGI. The CDR3 contains 13 residues, cysteine and phenylalanine counted. The DNA is unrecorded. The donors for the TCR repertoire analysis were approximately 11 juvenile idiopathic arthritis patients with active disease who had not reached inactive disease, of whom 3 were polyarticular and 8 were oligoarticular. The median age of the TCR-sequenced patients was roughly 12 years (range roughly 2.2-25), and their median disease duration was around seven years (range 0.2-19.1). The samples used for TCR repertoire analysis were collected at two centres in Italy. Peripheral blood mononuclear cells were isolated using a Histopaque-1077 density gradient and were cryopreserved in about 90% FCS with approximately 10% DMSO. Worth noting for this clone: Its antigen is currently not known.

Sequenced: Treg cells from blood. The intended sense of this specimen's cell subset or site label: remaining (HLA-DR-negative) circulating blood Treg cells. Recombination joined TRBV6-6 with TRBJ1-5. The source of this sequence is a donor younger than 30 with juvenile idiopathic arthritis. The CDR3 region: CASSSYGNQPQHF.